The clone carrying this T cell receptor beta chain showed up just once. Its specificity is not known. The sample belongs to a study of T cells in localized non-small cell lung cancer. Study-wide results and limits: Compared with tumor, uninvolved adjacent lung displayed greater T cell clonality, ranking highest overall. Higher blood T cell density went with longer overall survival. A single tumor region was sequenced, leaving heterogeneity possible. Appearance in adjacent lung was seen for a median about 58 of the top 100 tumor clones.

Libraries were prepared by immunoSEQ multiplex PCR; TCRdb keeps only in-frame clonotypes and omits some of them. Of more than 45,000 clones detected, roughly 80% appear once; the ten largest clones hold about a sixth. Material: peripheral blood, obtained before any cancer treatment. The TCR originated in a man aged 40-75 years with stage I squamous cell lung carcinoma.

CDR3 sequence reads: CASSPWTGMIGEKLFF. CDR3 coding DNA: TGTGCCAGCAGTCCTTGGACAGGGATGATAGGGGAAAAACTGTTTTTT. V gene TRBV27 combines with J gene TRBJ1-4; 8 bases are shared with TRBD1. Germline values: CDR1 MNHEY, CDR2 SMNVEV (reference sequence). The CDR3 consists of 16 residues. V shed 5 bases, J shed 8 bases, and the junction held 13 bases outside the gene matches.